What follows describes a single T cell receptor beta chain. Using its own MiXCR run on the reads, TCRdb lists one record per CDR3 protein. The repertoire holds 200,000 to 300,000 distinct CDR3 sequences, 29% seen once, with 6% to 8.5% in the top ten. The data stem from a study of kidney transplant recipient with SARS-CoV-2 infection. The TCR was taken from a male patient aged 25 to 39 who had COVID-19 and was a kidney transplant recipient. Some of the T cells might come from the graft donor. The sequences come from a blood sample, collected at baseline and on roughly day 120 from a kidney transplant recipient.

CDR3 DNA: TGTGCCAGCAGCCAAACTTTGGGACAGGGGTCCCCCTTGTACCATGGCTACACCTTC. Protein sequence: CASSQTLGQGSPLYHGYTF. This sequence joins TRBV3-1 and TRBJ1-2; 10 nucleotides match TRBD1. The ends lost 2 bases at V and 6 bases at J; junction bases unmatched: 18. Per germline, CDR1 LGHDT and CDR2 YNNKEL (reference sequence). The CDR3 has 19 amino acids. Filled out from reference TRBV3-1 and TRBJ1-2, the complete variable domain reads DTAVSQTPKYLVTQMGNDKSIKCEQNLGHDTMYWYKQDSKKFLKIMFSYNNKELIINETVPNRFSPKSPDKAHLNLHINSLELGDSAVYFCASSQTLGQGSPLYHGYTFGSGTRLTVV.